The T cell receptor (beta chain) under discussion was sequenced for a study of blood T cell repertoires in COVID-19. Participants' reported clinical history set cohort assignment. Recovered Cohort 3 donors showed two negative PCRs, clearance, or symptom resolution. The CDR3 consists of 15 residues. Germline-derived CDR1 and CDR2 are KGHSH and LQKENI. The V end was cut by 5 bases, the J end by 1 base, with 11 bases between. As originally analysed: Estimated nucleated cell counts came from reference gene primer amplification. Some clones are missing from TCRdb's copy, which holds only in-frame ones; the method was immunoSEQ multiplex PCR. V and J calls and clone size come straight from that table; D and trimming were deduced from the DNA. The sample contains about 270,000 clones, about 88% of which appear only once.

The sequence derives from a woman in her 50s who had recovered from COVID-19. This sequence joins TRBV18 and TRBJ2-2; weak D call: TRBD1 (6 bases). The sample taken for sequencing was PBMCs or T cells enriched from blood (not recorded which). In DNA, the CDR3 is TGTGCCAGCTCAGAGGACAGCTTGAACACCGGGGAGCTGTTTTTT. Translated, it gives CASSEDSLNTGELFF.